This section outlines one TCR beta chain sequence together with its context. This clone has only a few counts. Its cognate antigen has yet to be identified. Per-nucleotide qualities are absent, and no much larger clonotype sits a single base away. This sample is drawn from a study of shared clonotypes between healthy human individuals (TCRdb year 2020). For the study in its entirety: The cohort comprised a couple of women and three men aged 18 to 49 years. For each donor, CD4 naive and CD4 memory were each given three plates, CD8 naive was given two plates, and CD8 memory was given one plate. Blood TCR repertoires of a handful of healthy adults were deeply sequenced to estimate repertoire size and the extent of clonotype sharing between individuals. To increase sequencing depth and limit assay-specific biases, different laboratories used diverse techniques to prepare libraries and sequence TCR repertoires. Per donor, leukapheresis produced somewhere between about 0.9 and 9.5 billion PBMCs. The investigation overall reported the following: Larger estimated clonotype richness was generally found for naive subsets than for memory subsets. Compared with non-shared clonotypes, clonotypes shared by all four sorted-subset donors had higher generation probabilities. Pairwise subsampling led to the expectation that sequencing depth would affect the degree of clonotype sharing among donors. Sharing across several donors was observed for approximately 5% of naive CD4, over 3% of naive CD8, 2% to 2.5% of memory CD4, and about 0.4% of memory CD8 clonotypes. Sampling was restricted to blood, and TCR repertoires in tissues likely differ from the TCR repertoires found in blood. The small number of donors limited the genetic and exposure-history diversity represented. Rarefaction of sorted-subset datasets indicated incomplete sequencing despite the large sequencing depth.

Donors were healthy HIV-negative adults with no recently reported acute infections or vaccinations. Every donor was a Caucasian adult living in Nashville, Tennessee, USA. CD4+ T cells were enriched by magnetic negative selection, after which naive cells were positively selected on CD45RA and the negative fraction was taken as the memory subset. After blood collection by leukapheresis, PBMCs were isolated using Ficoll-Histopaque density gradient centrifugation and then cryopreserved in the vapor phase of liquid nitrogen. Analytical flow cytometry was used to check the purity and quantity of every magnetically sorted T cell population. From each sorted fraction, genomic DNA was isolated and quantified by UV absorbance on a Nanodrop 2000c. The CDR3, from cysteine to phenylalanine, totals 12 residues. Here the CDR3 DNA is all that survives: 36 bases in frame from base 1. V drops 0 bases and J drops 6 bases, leaving 5 bases in between. The germline V gene (reference sequence) sets CDR1 to GTSNPN and CDR2 to SVGIG.

Using the deep immunoSEQ assay, multiplex PCR amplified TCR CDR3 regions from genomic DNA. Extracted genomic DNA from each cell subset was spread evenly across all wells of several immunoSEQ 96-well plates, with each plate serving as a replicate. Each replicate PCR for sorted subsets received about 210 ng genomic DNA, equal to around 32,000 T cell genomes. The purified libraries were quantified using a Qubit 3.0 fluorometer, sized with a Bioanalyzer 2100, and then quantified again using the KAPA Library Quantification kit. Every immunoSEQ 96-well plate was sequenced on a dedicated single-read 150-cycle Illumina NextSeq 550 flow cell. Turning to the authors' computational methods: Because the immunoSEQ output held only junctional sequences and lacked quality scores, the filtering could not match the filtering applied to full-length reads. Sequences were annotated with PyIR, a Python wrapper for IgBLAST v1.9, using IMGT germline references to assign V/J genes and CDR3. Reads were filtered out if the reads had weak V/J assignments (E-value above 1e-6), no CDR3, stop codons, out-of-frame junctions, or ambiguous translated residues. V3J clonotypes were defined by identical inferred V gene, J gene, and CDR3 amino acid sequence. Percentage overlap between repertoires was calculated by dividing the number of shared unique clonotypes by the size of the smaller repertoire. RTK rarefaction, the Chao1 estimator, and Recon v2.1 estimates of unobserved clonotypes were used to assess repertoire richness. Generation probabilities for all TCRbeta clonotypes obtained by the gDNA method from a few donors were computed using OLGA. TCRdb obtained this table from immuneACCESS and retained in-frame rearrangements with V and J assigned. These tables miss some clones; where compared with another copy, unresolved V genes account for less than half of the shortfall, and the remainder is unexplained. The D gene and trimming were derived from the DNA, and the V and J assignments and clone size from that table. The sample has about 2 million clones on record, roughly 96% of them singletons. Under 0.15% of the sample comes from the top ten.

The receptor was isolated from a man aged 18 to 29 in good health. Input material: naive CD4+ T cells sorted from blood. This specimen's cell subset or site label, interpreted: CD45RA+ positively selected. The chain is made from TRBV30 and TRBJ2-2, with the D segment identity uncertain. The CDR3 reads as follows: CAWSVPAGELFF. The DNA reads as follows: TGTGCCTGGAGTGTACCCGCCGGGGAGCTGTTTTTT.